One sample yielded the 13 T cell receptor beta chains listed below, sequenced in a study of blood T cells in healthy people across ages. Primed by a sample-barcoded 5' primer and a J-beta primer mix, a second PCR proceeded for 7 to 11 cycles. TCRdb called the 5' RACE reads again in MiXCR, with one record for every CDR3 protein. The table lists around 1.1 million distinct CDR3 sequences, roughly two fifths of them singletons, with around 14% in the top ten. The sample consisted of blood. All receptors come from a man between 18 and 35 years old in good health.

V usage is TRBV7-3 and J usage is TRBJ2-7; possibly TRBD1 for D (6 bases). Germline lookup yields CDR1 SGHTA and CDR2 FQGTGA. The CDR3 has 14 amino acids. The ends were cut back, 5 bases at V and 5 bases at J, with 16 bases in the middle. CDR3 nucleotides: TGTGCCAGCAGCCCTACAGGGAACCTCCACGAGCAGTACTTC. Protein sequence: CASSPTGNLHEQYF.

The chain couples TRBV14 to TRBJ2-1; D may be TRBD2 (6 bases). The germline V gene has CDR1 SGHDN and CDR2 FVKESK. V gave up 1 base and J gave up 2 bases, with 12 bases separating them. CDR3 length: 16 amino acids. The CDR3 sequence: CASSQAGGGAYNEQFF. CDR3 DNA: TGTGCCAGCAGCCAAGCCGGGGGTGGGGCCTACAATGAGCAGTTCTTC.

This chain uses TRBV20-1 with TRBJ1-1; 7 bases fit TRBD1. The V gene end was trimmed by 6 bases and the J gene end by 0 bases; junction bases not matched to a gene: 13. The CDR3 is 16 residues long. Germline assignment: CDR1 DFQATT and CDR2 SNEGSKA (reference sequence). The DNA for the CDR3 is TGCAGTGCCCCTCAGCCAGGGGGAGGGATGAACACTGAAGCTTTCTTT. Translated: CSAPQPGGGMNTEAFF.

The J gene is TRBJ1-3, the V gene TRBV5-1; 8 positions match TRBD1. V lost 4 bases and J lost 8; bases outside the gene matches: 11. Germline V gives CDR1 SGHRS, CDR2 YFSETQ. This CDR3 region has 15 residues. The DNA of the CDR3 is TGCGCCAGCAGCCTGGGACAGGCCTCCGGGGACACCATATATTTT. Its translation: CASSLGQASGDTIYF. Together with reference TRBV5-1 and TRBJ1-3, the CDR3 gives the full variable domain: KAGVTQTPRYLIKTRGQQVTLSCSPISGHRSVSWYQQTPGQGLQFLFEYFSETQRNKGNFPGRFSGRQFSNSRSEMNVSTLELGDSALYLCASSLGQASGDTIYFGEGSWLTVV.

This clonotype came up a few times. The genes are TRBV12-3 or TRBV12-4 and TRBJ1-5, with 7 bases that match TRBD1. V was pared by 6 bases and J by 6 bases, with 11 bases of the junction left unmatched. This CDR3 spans 15 amino acids. The DNA for the CDR3 is TGTGCCAGCAGCATAGGGGGCACTGGTAGTCAGCCCCAGCATTTT. Translating gives CASSIGGTGSQPQHF.

The rearrangement uses TRBV7-2 and TRBJ2-3; D is unclear. Trimming stripped 1 base from V and 2 bases from J, with 7 bases between. Germline assignment: CDR1 SGHTA and CDR2 FQGNSA. There are 14 residues in the CDR3. The chain's CDR3 is CASSLVHYTDTQYF. In DNA form, the CDR3 reads TGTGCCAGCAGCTTAGTCCACTACACAGATACGCAGTATTTT.

A few counts support this clonotype. The chain is built from TRBV7-9 and TRBJ1-2; 8 bases map to TRBD1. The CDR3 runs to 14 residues. Trimming removed 5 bases from V and 7 bases from J; junction bases left unmatched: 9. The germline gives CDR1 SEHNR, CDR2 FQNEAQ (reference sequence). The CDR3 is CASSTGTGTVGYTF. The CDR3 region has the DNA TGTGCCAGCAGCACCGGGACAGGAACGGTTGGCTACACCTTC.

The CDR3 is CASSLVGRSTLETQYF. CDR3 bases: TGTGCCAGCAGCTTAGTGGGCAGGTCGACTTTAGAGACCCAGTACTTC. The chain links TRBV7-2 to TRBJ2-5; no definite D call. The CDR3 sequence is 16 residues long. Between the trimmed V and J ends, which lost 1 base and 4 bases, there was a span of 16 bases. The germline V gene encodes CDR1 SGHTA and CDR2 FQGNSA.

The chain links TRBV7-2 to TRBJ2-7, with D tentatively TRBD1 or TRBD2 (5 bases each). Germline CDR1 reads SGHTA; CDR2 reads FQGNSA. This CDR3 has 15 amino acids. The V end was cut by 1 base, the J end by 1 base, with 11 bases between. In nucleotides, the CDR3 is TGTGCCAGCAGCTTAGTCGGGACGGAGTCCTACGAGCAGTACTTC. As protein: CASSLVGTESYEQYF.

The rearrangement joins TRBV5-6 to TRBJ2-5, with a weak D call TRBD1 (6 bases). Between the trimmed V and J ends, which lost 1 base and 4 bases, there was a span of 14 bases. The CDR3 length is 15 residues. Germline values: CDR1 SGHDT, CDR2 YYEEEE. CDR3 protein: CASSLNPRGAETQYF. The DNA for the CDR3 is TGTGCCAGCAGCTTGAATCCCAGGGGAGCAGAGACCCAGTACTTC.

The CDR3 here is CASRRDSGSNEQFF. Here the CDR3 DNA reads TGCGCCAGCAGAAGGGACTCGGGGAGCAATGAGCAGTTCTTC. The V call is TRBV5-1, the J call TRBJ2-1, with a weak D call TRBD2 (6 bases). The CDR3 is 14 amino acids. V was trimmed by 5 bases and J by 6 bases, leaving 15 bases between them. Germline V lookup: CDR1 SGHRS, CDR2 YFSETQ.

With regard to this clonotype: A much larger clone lies a single base off, so this may be a read error. The gene calls are TRBV9 and TRBJ1-2; D ambiguous. Germline V CDR1 and CDR2: SGDLS, YYNGEE. Trimming stripped 0 bases from V and 1 base from J, with 4 bases between. The CDR3 totals 13 residues. CDR3 nucleotides: TGTGCCAGCAGCGTAGTTGATAACTATGGCTACACCTTC. Protein: CASSVVDNYGYTF.

The chain uses TRBV5-5 and TRBJ1-5; the D gene is possibly TRBD1 (6 bases). CDR1 is SGHKS, CDR2 YYEKEE, per germline (reference sequence). The CDR3 has 13 residues. With 5 bases removed from V and 3 bases from J, the gap between germline ends came to 9 bases. CDR3 nucleotides: TGTGCCAGCAGTAGGGGGACCAATCAGCCCCAGCATTTT. Its protein is CASSRGTNQPQHF.